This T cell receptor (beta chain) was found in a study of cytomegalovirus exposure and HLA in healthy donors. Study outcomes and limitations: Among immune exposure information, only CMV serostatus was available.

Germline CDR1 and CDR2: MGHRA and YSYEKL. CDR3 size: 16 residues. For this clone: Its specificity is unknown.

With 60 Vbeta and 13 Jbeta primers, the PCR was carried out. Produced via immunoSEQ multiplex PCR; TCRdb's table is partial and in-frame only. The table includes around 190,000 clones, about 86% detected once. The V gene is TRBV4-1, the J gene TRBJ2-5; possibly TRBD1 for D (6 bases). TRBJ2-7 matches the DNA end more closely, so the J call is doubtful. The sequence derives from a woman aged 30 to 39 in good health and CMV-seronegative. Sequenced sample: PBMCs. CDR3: CASSHLIRGASYEQYF. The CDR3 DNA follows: TGCGCCAGCAGCCACCTCATCAGGGGAGCATCCTACGAGCAGTACTTC.